This entry lists 24 T cell receptor beta chains sequenced from one sample in a study of T cells expressing NK-cell markers. Each CDR3 protein gets one entry in TCRdb, which reprocessed the 5' RACE reads and gives no DNA. The table lists under 200,000 distinct CDR3 sequences. The specimen was blood T cells: a sorted CD56 or NKG2C T cell subset, CD4+ or CD8+ T cells, or bulk PBMC T cells (not recorded which). The origin of the receptors is a woman between 18 and 70 years old in good health.

The chain links TRBV6-1 to TRBJ1-5; there is no DNA to check the TCRdb D call of TRBD1. CDR3 length: 16 amino acids. CDR1 is MNHNS, CDR2 SASEGT, per germline. This CDR3 reads CASSRTGQGAGQPQHF.

This chain links TRBV19 with TRBJ1-2; the TCRdb call, TRBD1, lacks DNA for checking. The CDR3 extends over 15 amino acids. Germline loops: CDR1 LNHDA, CDR2 SQIVND (reference sequence). The CDR3 spells CASSDPGQANYGYTF.

The CDR3 is CASRPTRQTNYGYTF. The chain couples TRBV6-2 or TRBV6-3 to TRBJ1-2; TCRdb picks TRBD1, but there is no DNA to check that call. Germline CDR1 MNHEY, CDR2 SVGEGT. The CDR3 covers 15 residues.

The chain combines TRBV7-9 with TRBJ2-4; TCRdb lists TRBD2, though no DNA is available to test this call. CDR1 is SEHNR and CDR2 is FQNEAQ in the germline V gene (reference sequence). This CDR3 spans 15 amino acids. The CDR3 sequence: CASSPGLAGENIQYF.

V and J are TRBV7-9 and TRBJ2-7; the D call from TCRdb, TRBD1, cannot be confirmed without DNA. The CDR3 extends over 17 amino acids. Germline V gene lookup returns CDR1 SEHNR and CDR2 FQNEAQ (reference sequence). CDR3 loop: CASSLWLGQGSKYEQYF.

The chain is built from TRBV11-2 and TRBJ2-1; TCRdb lists TRBD1, though no DNA is available to test this call. In germline, CDR1 is SGHAT, CDR2 FQNNGV. CDR3 size: 14 residues. The CDR3 sequence is CASSDSRPVGEQFF. The entire variable domain, with the rest obtained from reference TRBV11-2 and TRBJ2-1, is as follows: EAGVAQSPRYKIIEKRQSVAFWCNPISGHATLYWYQQILGQGPKLLIQFQNNGVVDDSQLPKDRFSAERLKGVDSTLKIQPAKLEDSAVYLCASSDSRPVGEQFFGPGTRLTVL.

V and J are TRBV14 and TRBJ2-6. The germline CDR1 and CDR2 sequences are SGHDN and FVKESK. The length of the CDR3 is 12 residues. This chain's CDR3 is CASKGGTNVLTF. The variable domain in full, completed from reference TRBV14 and TRBJ2-6, reads EAGVTQFPSHSVIEKGQTVTLRCDPISGHDNLYWYRRVMGKEIKFLLHFVKESKQDESGMPNNRFLAERTGGTYSTLKVQPAELEDSGVYFCASKGGTNVLTFGAGSRLTVL.

The rearrangement uses TRBV20-1 and TRBJ2-7; TCRdb reports TRBD2, a call that lacks DNA to check it against. Germline V gene data show CDR1 as DFQATT and CDR2 as SNEGSKA (reference sequence). The CDR3 runs 14 residues. Here the CDR3 reads CSARERANRYEQYF.

The rearrangement uses TRBV5-1 and TRBJ2-5; TCRdb selects TRBD1, and the lack of DNA leaves this call unchecked. This CDR3 has 13 amino acids. Germline-derived CDR1 and CDR2 are SGHRS and YFSETQ. This CDR3 is CASMVGAQETQYF.

This chain connects TRBV5-1 to TRBJ1-5. The CDR3 loop spans 15 amino acids. Looked up from germline, CDR1 is SGHRS and CDR2 is YFSETQ. Here the CDR3 reads CASSCGHPGGQPQHF.

CDR3 sequence reads: CASSQDSVMSTEAFF. J is TRBJ1-1 and V is TRBV4-1. The CDR3 runs to 15 residues. CDR1 is MGHRA and CDR2 is YSYEKL in the germline V gene.

This chain uses TRBV7-2 with TRBJ2-3; TCRdb selects TRBD2, and the lack of DNA leaves this call unchecked. The CDR3 runs 14 residues. Germline V lookup: CDR1 SGHTA, CDR2 FQGNSA. Here the CDR3 reads CASSLVGLAEGQYF.

The V and J genes are TRBV20-1 and TRBJ2-2; without DNA, the TCRdb call of TRBD1 cannot be checked. The CDR3 is 15 residues long. Germline loops: CDR1 DFQATT, CDR2 SNEGSKA (reference sequence). The CDR3 here is CSAESRQGHTGELFF.

CDR3 in amino acids: CAIKLAGGPYNEQFF. The chain carries TRBV10-3 and TRBJ2-1; the TCRdb D gene call, TRBD2, has no DNA to confirm it. Germline V CDR1 and CDR2: ENHRY, SYGVKD. This CDR3 contains 15 residues.

This rearrangement joins TRBV5-6 to TRBJ1-3. Germline-derived CDR1 and CDR2 are SGHDT and YYEEEE. CDR3 size: 15 residues. CDR3: CASSLVQGSGNTIYF.

The chain couples TRBV6-5 to TRBJ2-2; the D gene TCRdb calls, TRBD1, cannot be checked with no DNA. There are 16 residues in the CDR3. Looked up from germline, CDR1 is MNHEY and CDR2 is SVGAGI. The chain's CDR3 is CASRPPPTGNPGELFF.

The rearrangement links TRBV11-2 to TRBJ1-1. The CDR3 consists of 17 residues. Germline CDR1 is SGHAT and CDR2 is FQNNGV. The CDR3 reads CASSPRSGREVNTEAFF.

V and J are TRBV29-1 and TRBJ2-3; there is no DNA to check the TCRdb D call of TRBD2. Per germline, CDR1 SQVTM and CDR2 ANQGSEA. The CDR3 consists of 12 residues. The CDR3 here is CSVGGSTDTQYF.

This chain joins TRBV5-1 and TRBJ2-2. CDR1 is SGHRS and CDR2 is YFSETQ in the germline V gene. The CDR3 loop spans 13 amino acids. CDR3: CASRVTNTGELFF.

The gene calls are TRBV6-1 and TRBJ1-1. This CDR3 is built from 16 residues. The germline V gene has CDR1 MNHNS and CDR2 SASEGT. CDR3 residues: CASSVQGAVLNTEAFF.

The V gene is TRBV28, the J gene TRBJ1-5; TCRdb returns TRBD1, unconfirmable since there is no DNA. This CDR3 spans 15 amino acids. Germline V gene data show CDR1 as MDHEN and CDR2 as SYDVKM. CDR3 sequence reads: CATRQGTDSNQPQHF.

This rearrangement joins TRBV20-1 to TRBJ1-6; TCRdb reports TRBD1, a call that lacks DNA to check it against. The germline gives CDR1 DFQATT, CDR2 SNEGSKA (reference sequence). This CDR3 contains 14 residues. The CDR3: CSARTTGDNSPLHF.

The genes are TRBV6-5 and TRBJ2-7. The germline gives CDR1 MNHEY, CDR2 SVGAGI. The CDR3 is 15 residues long. The CDR3 is CASSYSGQFPYEQYF.

This rearrangement joins TRBV6-5 to TRBJ1-4; TCRdb calls TRBD1, which cannot be checked without DNA. CDR1 is MNHEY and CDR2 is SVGAGI in the germline V gene. This CDR3 comprises 15 residues. CDR3 sequence reads: CASSSQGAKNEKLFF.